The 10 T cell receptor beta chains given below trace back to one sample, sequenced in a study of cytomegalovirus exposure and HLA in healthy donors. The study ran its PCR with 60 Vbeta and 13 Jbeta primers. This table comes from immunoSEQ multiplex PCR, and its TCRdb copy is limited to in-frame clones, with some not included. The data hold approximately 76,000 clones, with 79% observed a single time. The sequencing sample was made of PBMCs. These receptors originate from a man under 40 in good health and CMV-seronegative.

CDR3 region: CASSLGGQNTGELFF. The DNA of the CDR3 is TGTGCCAGCAGCTTAGGGGGACAAAACACCGGGGAGCTGTTTTTT. The chain employs TRBV7-2 and TRBJ2-2; TRBD1 is a possible D gene (6 bases). The CDR3 extends over 15 amino acids. CDR1 SGHTA and CDR2 FQGNSA come from the germline V gene. The V and J ends lost 1 base and 2 bases respectively, with 8 bases between them.

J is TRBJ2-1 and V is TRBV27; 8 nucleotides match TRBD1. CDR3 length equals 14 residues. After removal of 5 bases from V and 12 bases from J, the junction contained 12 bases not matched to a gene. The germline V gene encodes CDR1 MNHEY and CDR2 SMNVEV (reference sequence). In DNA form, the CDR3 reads TGTGCCAGCAGTCCCCGGACAGGGCTACGAGGGCAGTTCTTC. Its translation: CASSPRTGLRGQFF.

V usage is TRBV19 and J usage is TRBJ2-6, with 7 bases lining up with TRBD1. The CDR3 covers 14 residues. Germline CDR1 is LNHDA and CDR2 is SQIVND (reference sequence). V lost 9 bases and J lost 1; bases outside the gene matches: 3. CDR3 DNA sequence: TGTGCCAGCAAACAGGGGTCTGGGGCCAACGTCCTGACTTTC. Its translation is CASKQGSGANVLTF.

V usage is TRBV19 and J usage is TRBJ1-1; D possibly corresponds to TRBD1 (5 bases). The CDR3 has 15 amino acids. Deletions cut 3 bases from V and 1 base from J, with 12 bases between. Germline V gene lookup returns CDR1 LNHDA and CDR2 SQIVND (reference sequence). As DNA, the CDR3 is TGTGCCAGTAGTATCGCACTTGGGGCGAACACTGAAGCTTTCTTT. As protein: CASSIALGANTEAFF.

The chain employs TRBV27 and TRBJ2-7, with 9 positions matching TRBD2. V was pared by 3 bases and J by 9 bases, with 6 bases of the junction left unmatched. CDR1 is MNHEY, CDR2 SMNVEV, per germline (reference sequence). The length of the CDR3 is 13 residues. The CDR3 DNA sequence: TGTGCCAGCAGTTTTACAGCGGGAGGTGGGCAGTACTTC. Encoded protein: CASSFTAGGGQYF.

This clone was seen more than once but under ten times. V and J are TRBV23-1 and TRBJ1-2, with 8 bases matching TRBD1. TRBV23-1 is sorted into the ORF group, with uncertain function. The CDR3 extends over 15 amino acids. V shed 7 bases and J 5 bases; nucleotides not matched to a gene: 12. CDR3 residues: CASIPEGQVSYGYTF. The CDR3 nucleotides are TGCGCCAGCATCCCCGAGGGACAGGTATCGTATGGCTACACCTTC.

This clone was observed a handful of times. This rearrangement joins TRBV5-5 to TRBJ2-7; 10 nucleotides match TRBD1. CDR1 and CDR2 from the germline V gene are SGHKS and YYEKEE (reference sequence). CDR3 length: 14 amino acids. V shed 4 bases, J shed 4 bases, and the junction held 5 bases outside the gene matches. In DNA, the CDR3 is TGTGCCAGCAGCCATGGGACAGGGGAATACGAGCAGTACTTC. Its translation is CASSHGTGEYEQYF.

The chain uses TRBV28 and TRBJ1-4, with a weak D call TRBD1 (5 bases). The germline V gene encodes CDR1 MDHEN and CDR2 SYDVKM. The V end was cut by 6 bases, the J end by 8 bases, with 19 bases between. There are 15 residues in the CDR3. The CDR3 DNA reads TGTGCCAGCAGCCCCCTACGGGGGATTGACGAAAAACTGTTTTTT. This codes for CASSPLRGIDEKLFF.

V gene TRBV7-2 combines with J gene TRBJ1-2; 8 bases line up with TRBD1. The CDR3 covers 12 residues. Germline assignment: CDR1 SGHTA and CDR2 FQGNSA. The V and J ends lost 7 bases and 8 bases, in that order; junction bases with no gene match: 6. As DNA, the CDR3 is TGTGCCAGCATGGACAGGGTAAAAGGCTACACCTTC. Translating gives CASMDRVKGYTF. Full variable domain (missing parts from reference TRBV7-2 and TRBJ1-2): GAGVSQSPSNKVTEKGKDVELRCDPISGHTALYWYRQSLGQGLEFLIYFQGNSAPDKSGLPSDRFSAERTGGSVSTLTIQRTQQEDSAVYLCASMDRVKGYTFGSGTRLTVV.

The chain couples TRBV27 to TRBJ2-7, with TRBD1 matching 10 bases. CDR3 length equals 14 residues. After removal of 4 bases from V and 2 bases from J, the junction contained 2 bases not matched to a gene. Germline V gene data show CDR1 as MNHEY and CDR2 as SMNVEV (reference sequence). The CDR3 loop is CASSSGQGAYEQYF. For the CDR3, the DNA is TGTGCCAGCAGTTCCGGACAGGGGGCCTACGAGCAGTACTTC.